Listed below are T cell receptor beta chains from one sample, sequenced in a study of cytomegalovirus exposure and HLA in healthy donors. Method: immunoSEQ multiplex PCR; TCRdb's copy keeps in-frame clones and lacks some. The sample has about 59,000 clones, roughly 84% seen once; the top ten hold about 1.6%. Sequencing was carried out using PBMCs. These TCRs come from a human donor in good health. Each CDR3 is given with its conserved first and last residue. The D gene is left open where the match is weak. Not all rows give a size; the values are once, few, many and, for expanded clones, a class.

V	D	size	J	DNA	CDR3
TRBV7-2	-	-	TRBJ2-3	TGTGCCAGCAGTAAACAGGGTTTAGGCACAGATACGCAGTATTTT	CASSKQGLGTDTQYF
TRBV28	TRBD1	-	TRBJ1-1	TGTGCCAGCAGTTTACAACAACCGGGACAGGGGTTCTGGAGTACTGAAGCTTTCTTT	CASSLQQPGQGFWSTEAFF
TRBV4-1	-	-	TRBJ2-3	TGCGCCAGCAGCCAAGATCAATGGGCTAGCCTTAGCACAGATACGCAGTATTTT	CASSQDQWASLSTDTQYF
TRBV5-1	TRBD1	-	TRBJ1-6	TGCGCCAGCAGCTGGACAGGGGGTAATTCACCCCTCCACTTT	CASSWTGGNSPLHF
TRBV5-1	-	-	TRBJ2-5	TGCGCCAGCAGCTTGGGCCGACAGCGCCAAGAGACCCAGTACTTC	CASSLGRQRQETQYF
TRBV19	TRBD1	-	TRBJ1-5	TGTGCCAGTAGTATCGGACAGGGGGAGAGCTATAGCAATCAGCCCCAGCATTTT	CASSIGQGESYSNQPQHF
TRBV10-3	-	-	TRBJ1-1	TGTGCCATCAGTGAGGCTGACAGGGAAGCTTTCTTT	CAISEADREAFF
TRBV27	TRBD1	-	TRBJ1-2	TGTGCCAGCAGTTGGACCGGGACAGGGATCTATGGCTACACCTTC	CASSWTGTGIYGYTF
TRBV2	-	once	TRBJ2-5	TGTGCCAGCAGTGAAGGGCAGGGGGGTTTCGAGACCCAGTACTTC	CASSEGQGGFETQYF
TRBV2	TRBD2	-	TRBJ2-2	TGTGCCAGCAGCGCCGGGACTAGCGGTGGGGCCGGGGAGCTGTTTTTT	CASSAGTSGGAGELFF
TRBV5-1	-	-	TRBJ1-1	TGCGCCAGCAGCCCCACCGTGGGGGCCATGAACACTGAAGCTTTCTTT	CASSPTVGAMNTEAFF
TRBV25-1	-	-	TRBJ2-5	TGTGCCAGCGGAGTTGGCGAGACCCAGTACTTC	CASGVGETQYF
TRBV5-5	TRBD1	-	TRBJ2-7	TGTGCCAGCAGCTTGGCCGGACAGGGGTACGAGCAGTACTTC	CASSLAGQGYEQYF
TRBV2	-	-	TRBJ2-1	TGTGCCAGCAGCAGGGAATTTTACAATGAGCAGTTCTTC	CASSREFYNEQFF
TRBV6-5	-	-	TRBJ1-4	TGTGCCAGTACTACCATAGCAACTAATGAAAAACTGTTTTTT	CASTTIATNEKLFF
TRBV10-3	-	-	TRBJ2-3	TGTGCCATCAGTCCGGGACTTACAACAGATACGCAGTATTTT	CAISPGLTTDTQYF
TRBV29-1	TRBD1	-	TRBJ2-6	TGCAGCGTGAGACAACAGGGGCACCTGGGCTCTGGGGCCAACGTCCTGACTTTC	CSVRQQGHLGSGANVLTF
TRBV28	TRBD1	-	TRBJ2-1	TGTGCCAGCAGAATCCCGGGACAGGGATACAATGAGCAGTTCTTC	CASRIPGQGYNEQFF
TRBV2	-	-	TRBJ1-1	TGTGCCAGCACCGATGGAGTTAGTGGCACTGAAGCTTTCTTT	CASTDGVSGTEAFF
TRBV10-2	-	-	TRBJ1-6	TGCGCCAGCGACCCAACGGGACAAGATAATTCACCCCTCCACTTT	CASDPTGQDNSPLHF
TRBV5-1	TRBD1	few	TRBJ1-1	TGCGCCAGCAGCGGTGGACAGGGGGCATACACTGAAGCTTTCTTT	CASSGGQGAYTEAFF
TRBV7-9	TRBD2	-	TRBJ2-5	TGTGCCAGCAGACTATATGCCCCAGCGGGAAGACAAGAGACCCAGTACTTC	CASRLYAPAGRQETQYF
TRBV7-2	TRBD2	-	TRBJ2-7	TGTGCCAGCAGCCAGGGACTAGCGGCCGCCTACGAGCAGTACTTC	CASSQGLAAAYEQYF
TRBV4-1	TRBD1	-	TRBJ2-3	TGCGCCAGCAGCCAGAAAGGGGGCGCGAGCACAGATACGCAGTATTTT	CASSQKGGASTDTQYF
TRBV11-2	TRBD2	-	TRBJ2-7	TGTGCCAGCCACCTTATTAGCGGGGGCTCCTACGAGCAGTACTTC	CASHLISGGSYEQYF
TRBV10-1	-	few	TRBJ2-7	TGCGCCAGCAGTGATATTAACTACCCCTACGAGCAGTACTTC	CASSDINYPYEQYF
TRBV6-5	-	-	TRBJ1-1	TGTGCCAGCAGTTTAACATTTGACACTGAAGCTTTCTTT	CASSLTFDTEAFF
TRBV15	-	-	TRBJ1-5	TGTGCCACCAGCTCCCGACTAGGGAGCAATCAGCCCCAGCATTTT	CATSSRLGSNQPQHF
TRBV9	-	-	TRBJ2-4	TGTGCCAGCTCCGGCCCCGGGAGAGCCAAAAACATTCAGTACTTC	CASSGPGRAKNIQYF
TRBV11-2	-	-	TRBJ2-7	TGTGCCAGCAGGGGCCTCAAAACCAGGGAGGCCTACGAGCAGTACTTC	CASRGLKTREAYEQYF
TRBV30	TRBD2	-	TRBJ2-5	TGTGCTTTCGGAAAGGGACTAGCGCAAGAGACCCAGTACTTC	CAFGKGLAQETQYF
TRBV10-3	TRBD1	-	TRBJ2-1	TGTGCCATCAGTGAGTCGGGACAGGGTGGACATGAGCAGTTCTTC	CAISESGQGGHEQFF
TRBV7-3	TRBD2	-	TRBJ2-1	TGTGCCAGCAGCTTAAATTCTCAGCGGGGTCATGAGCAGTTCTTC	CASSLNSQRGHEQFF
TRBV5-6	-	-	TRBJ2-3	TGTGCCAGCAGCTTGGATCAGGGAAATGTCGCAGATACGCAGTATTTT	CASSLDQGNVADTQYF
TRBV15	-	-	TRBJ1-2	TGTGCCACCAGCAGAGATCCCGCCCAGGGCTATGGCTACACCTTC	CATSRDPAQGYGYTF
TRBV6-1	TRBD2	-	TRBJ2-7	TGTGCCAGCAGTGAAGGGTCTAGCGGGCTATACGAGCAGTACTTC	CASSEGSSGLYEQYF
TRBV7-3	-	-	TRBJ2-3	TGTGCCAGCAGCCTCCAGGGGTTCCGCACAGATACGCAGTATTTT	CASSLQGFRTDTQYF
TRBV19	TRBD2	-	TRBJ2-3	TGTGCCAGTAGTATCGGACTAGCGGGAGGGCCGGCTACAGATACGCAGTATTTT	CASSIGLAGGPATDTQYF
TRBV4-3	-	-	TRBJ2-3	TGCGCCAGCAGCCCCGTAGGGAAGCGGGCCACAGATACGCAGTATTTT	CASSPVGKRATDTQYF
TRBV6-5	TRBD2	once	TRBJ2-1	TGTGCCAGCAGTTACTCGGGCGGGAGGTCGGTTGAGCAGTTCTTC	CASSYSGGRSVEQFF
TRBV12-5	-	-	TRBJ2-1	TGTGCTAGTGGGCTCGCTACGAGCTCCTACAATGAGCAGTTCTTC	CASGLATSSYNEQFF
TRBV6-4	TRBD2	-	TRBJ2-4	TGTGCCAGCAGTCTAGCGGTTTCCAAAAACATTCAGTACTTC	CASSLAVSKNIQYF
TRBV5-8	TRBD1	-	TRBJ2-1	TGTGCCAGCAGCTTGGAGGACAGGGGGCGGTCGGGGCAGTTCTTC	CASSLEDRGRSGQFF
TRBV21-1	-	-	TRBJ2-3	TGTGCCAGCAGCAAAGTCCCAGCGGGGGGTACCACAGATACGCAGTATTTT	CASSKVPAGGTTDTQYF
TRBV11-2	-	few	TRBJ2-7	TGTGCCAGCAGCTTAGACCTTGACTTGACAGGGAGGTACGAGCAGTACTTC	CASSLDLDLTGRYEQYF
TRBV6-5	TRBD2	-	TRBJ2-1	TGTGCCAGCGGTGGGACGCTAGCGGAATTAAATGAGCAGTTCTTC	CASGGTLAELNEQFF
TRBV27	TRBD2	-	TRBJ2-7	TGTGCCAGCAGTTTTACCGGGACTAGGCGGGAGCAGTACTTC	CASSFTGTRREQYF
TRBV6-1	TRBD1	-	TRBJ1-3	TGTGCCAGCAGTGCCGGGACAGGGGGCGGAAACACCATATATTTT	CASSAGTGGGNTIYF
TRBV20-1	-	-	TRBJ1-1	TGCAGTGCCCAGACAGAGACCGAAGCTTTCTTT	CSAQTETEAFF
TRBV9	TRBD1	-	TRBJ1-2	TGTGCCAGCAGCCCCAACCCGGGACAGCACTATGGCTACACCTTC	CASSPNPGQHYGYTF